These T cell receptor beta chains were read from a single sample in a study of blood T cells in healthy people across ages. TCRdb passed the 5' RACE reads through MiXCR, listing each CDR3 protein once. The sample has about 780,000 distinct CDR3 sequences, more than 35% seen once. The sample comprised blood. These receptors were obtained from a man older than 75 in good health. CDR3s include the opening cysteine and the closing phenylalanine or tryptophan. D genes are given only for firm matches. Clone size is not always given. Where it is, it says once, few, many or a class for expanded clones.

DNA: TGCGCCAGCAGACAGGGGGCTAAAGAGACCCAGTACTTC
CDR3: CASRQGAKETQYF
V: TRBV5-1
J: TRBJ2-5
D: TRBD1
size: .

DNA: TGCAGCGTTGTATTAGGGGACTGGTCCTACAATGAGCAGTTCTTC
CDR3: CSVVLGDWSYNEQFF
V: TRBV29-1
J: TRBJ2-1
D: .
size: .

DNA: TGCAGTGCTTATTTTAGCTCTGGAAACACCATATATTTT
CDR3: CSAYFSSGNTIYF
V: TRBV20-1
J: TRBJ1-3
D: .
size: few

DNA: TGTGCCAGCAGTTACTCATTGCTCTTGGAGCAGTACTTC
CDR3: CASSYSLLLEQYF
V: TRBV6-2/TRBV6-3
J: TRBJ2-7
D: .
size: .

DNA: TGTGCCAGCAGCTTCTGGGTAGCGGGGAGCTCCTACAATGAGCAGTTCTTC
CDR3: CASSFWVAGSSYNEQFF
V: TRBV11-1
J: TRBJ2-1
D: TRBD2
size: .

DNA: TGTGCCAGCAGTTTATTTGGGTCGGACACAGATACGCAGTATTTT
CDR3: CASSLFGSDTDTQYF
V: TRBV12-3/TRBV12-4
J: TRBJ2-3
D: .
size: .

DNA: TGTGCCAGCAGCTTGTGGGACAGGGTCGAAACCGGGGAGCTGTTTTTT
CDR3: CASSLWDRVETGELFF
V: TRBV7-6
J: TRBJ2-2
D: TRBD1
size: .

DNA: TGTGCCAGCAGCTCCGGGACTAGCGAGGCAGATACGCAGTATTTT
CDR3: CASSSGTSEADTQYF
V: TRBV7-2
J: TRBJ2-3
D: TRBD2
size: .

DNA: TGTGCCAGCAGCCTGTCTAGCGGGAATCACGGTGAGCAGTTCTTC
CDR3: CASSLSSGNHGEQFF
V: TRBV7-3
J: TRBJ2-1
D: TRBD2
size: .

DNA: TGTGCCAGCAGCTTTTATAGCGGGAACTACGAGCAGTACTTC
CDR3: CASSFYSGNYEQYF
V: TRBV7-2
J: TRBJ2-7
D: TRBD2
size: .

DNA: TGTGCCAGCAGCTTAGTTGATTACGAAGATACGCAGTATTTT
CDR3: CASSLVDYEDTQYF
V: TRBV7-9
J: TRBJ2-3
D: .
size: .

DNA: TGTGCCAGCAGCCCGTCCTCAACTAATGAAAAACTGTTTTTT
CDR3: CASSPSSTNEKLFF
V: TRBV11-2
J: TRBJ1-4
D: .
size: .

DNA: TGCAGCGTTGAAGTAACCTCCTACGAGCAGTACTTC
CDR3: CSVEVTSYEQYF
V: TRBV29-1
J: TRBJ2-7
D: .
size: .

DNA: TGCAGCGTTGCCACGGGGTACGAGCAGTACTTC
CDR3: CSVATGYEQYF
V: TRBV29-1
J: TRBJ2-7
D: .
size: .

DNA: TGCAGCGCCGGAGACAGGGGCAACTATGGCTACACCTTC
CDR3: CSAGDRGNYGYTF
V: TRBV29-1
J: TRBJ1-2
D: TRBD1
size: .

DNA: TGCAGTGCTGCCCCGGGACAGGGGACGGAGACCCAGTACTTC
CDR3: CSAAPGQGTETQYF
V: TRBV20-1
J: TRBJ2-5
D: TRBD1
size: many

DNA: TGCAGTGCTAGGACGGCTAGCGCGAACACAGATACGCAGTATTTT
CDR3: CSARTASANTDTQYF
V: TRBV20-1
J: TRBJ2-3
D: .
size: .

DNA: TGTGCCACCAGTCCATCGGCGGGCACCTCCTACGAGCAGTTCTTC
CDR3: CATSPSAGTSYEQFF
V: TRBV28
J: TRBJ2-1
D: .
size: .

DNA: TGCAGTGCTAGAGAGCCCGGCCGCGATTCACCCCTCCACTTT
CDR3: CSAREPGRDSPLHF
V: TRBV20-1
J: TRBJ1-6
D: .
size: .

DNA: TGTGCCAGCAGTGAAGGGGACAGCACAGATACGCAGTATTTT
CDR3: CASSEGDSTDTQYF
V: TRBV2
J: TRBJ2-3
D: .
size: few

DNA: TGCAGTGCTAGAGGTTCTATTGGCGGGAGCACAGATACGCAGTATTTT
CDR3: CSARGSIGGSTDTQYF
V: TRBV20-1
J: TRBJ2-3
D: .
size: .

DNA: TGTGCCAGCAGCTTAGATGGGGAAGGGAGCGCACCCCTCCACTTT
CDR3: CASSLDGEGSAPLHF
V: TRBV11-2
J: TRBJ1-6
D: .
size: once

DNA: TGTGCCAGCAGTGAATCGGCGGGAGGGACTGAGCAGTTCTTC
CDR3: CASSESAGGTEQFF
V: TRBV25-1
J: TRBJ2-1
D: TRBD2
size: few

DNA: TGTGCCAGCAGTATCACCTACGAGCAGTACTTC
CDR3: CASSITYEQYF
V: TRBV7-2
J: TRBJ2-7
D: .
size: .

DNA: TGTGCCAGCACCCTAGCGGACCTTTACAATGAGCAGTTCTTC
CDR3: CASTLADLYNEQFF
V: TRBV6-2/TRBV6-3
J: TRBJ2-1
D: TRBD2
size: .

DNA: TGTGCCAGCAGTTTCCAGTTCAGCGCCTATAATTCACCCCTCCACTTT
CDR3: CASSFQFSAYNSPLHF
V: TRBV28
J: TRBJ1-6
D: .
size: few

DNA: TGCAGTGCTAGAGAGTCAGGGAGGCAGCAGCCCCAGCATTTT
CDR3: CSARESGRQQPQHF
V: TRBV20-1
J: TRBJ1-5
D: .
size: .

DNA: TGTGCCAGCAGTTTAGCAGGGGGAGGCACCTACGAGCAGTACTTC
CDR3: CASSLAGGGTYEQYF
V: TRBV28
J: TRBJ2-7
D: .
size: once

DNA: TGTGCCAGCAGCTTACAGTGGGGATTCGGGAACATTCAGTACTTC
CDR3: CASSLQWGFGNIQYF
V: TRBV3-1
J: TRBJ2-4
D: .
size: .

DNA: TGTGCCAGCAACGTAGGAAGGGAGGCCACTGAAGCTTTCTTT
CDR3: CASNVGREATEAFF
V: TRBV9
J: TRBJ1-1
D: .
size: .

DNA: TGCGCCAGCAGCTTGGCGCCGGGAGGGCCTACAGATATGCAGTATTTT
CDR3: CASSLAPGGPTDMQYF
V: TRBV5-1
J: TRBJ2-3
D: TRBD2
size: few

DNA: TGCAGTGCTTACCGACAGGGAGGGAATTCACCCCTCCACTTT
CDR3: CSAYRQGGNSPLHF
V: TRBV20-1
J: TRBJ1-6
D: TRBD1
size: .

DNA: TGCGCCAGCAGCTTGCAAGGGGCAGCGAACACAGATACGCAGTATTTT
CDR3: CASSLQGAANTDTQYF
V: TRBV5-1
J: TRBJ2-3
D: .
size: .

DNA: TGTGCCAGCAGTCCCGGGACAGAGAGTGAAAAACTGTTTTTT
CDR3: CASSPGTESEKLFF
V: TRBV25-1
J: TRBJ1-4
D: TRBD1
size: many

DNA: TGTGCCAGCAGCTTAGTGACAGGGTCCAAAAACATTCAGTACTTC
CDR3: CASSLVTGSKNIQYF
V: TRBV7-9
J: TRBJ2-4
D: TRBD1
size: few

DNA: TGCGCCAGCAGCCAAGTAGCGGGAGATGCCGGGGAGCTGTTTTTT
CDR3: CASSQVAGDAGELFF
V: TRBV4-1
J: TRBJ2-2
D: TRBD2
size: .

DNA: TGCGCCAGCAGTCCGGGGGGACAGAGCTCCTACAATGAGCAGTTCTTC
CDR3: CASSPGGQSSYNEQFF
V: TRBV5-1
J: TRBJ2-1
D: .
size: .

DNA: TGTGCCAGCAGCTCCAACAGCCGTAAAAGCACAGATACGCAGTATTTT
CDR3: CASSSNSRKSTDTQYF
V: TRBV7-2
J: TRBJ2-3
D: .
size: .

DNA: TGTGCCAGCAACCAGGGGATAGGGTCCTACAATGAGCAGTTCTTC
CDR3: CASNQGIGSYNEQFF
V: TRBV12-3/TRBV12-4
J: TRBJ2-1
D: .
size: .

DNA: TGTGCCAGCAGTTTATCCCGGTTGTACGAGCAGTACTTC
CDR3: CASSLSRLYEQYF
V: TRBV6-1
J: TRBJ2-7
D: .
size: .

DNA: TGTGCCAGCAAGACTCGACCCTTAAGCTCCTATAATTCACCCCTCCACTTT
CDR3: CASKTRPLSSYNSPLHF
V: TRBV27
J: TRBJ1-6
D: .
size: few

DNA: TGTGCCAGCAGGAGGACAGGGGGCGCCGGCACCGGGGAGCTGTTTTTT
CDR3: CASRRTGGAGTGELFF
V: TRBV6-5
J: TRBJ2-2
D: TRBD1
size: .

DNA: TGCAGCGTTCTGTTGCCCGATCTTCGAACCATTCAGTACTTC
CDR3: CSVLLPDLRTIQYF
V: TRBV29-1
J: TRBJ2-4
D: .
size: .

DNA: TGTGCCAGCAGTTTATATAGTCCAGGGACCGACATTCAGTACTTC
CDR3: CASSLYSPGTDIQYF
V: TRBV28
J: TRBJ2-4
D: .
size: .

DNA: TGTGCCATCAGAGCGACTAGCGGGAGTGACATTCAGTACTTC
CDR3: CAIRATSGSDIQYF
V: TRBV10-3
J: TRBJ2-4
D: TRBD2
size: many

DNA: TGTGCCAGCAGCCAAGGAAGCCGAAGCTCCTACGAGCAGTACTTC
CDR3: CASSQGSRSSYEQYF
V: TRBV3-1
J: TRBJ2-7
D: .
size: once

DNA: TGTGCCAGCAGCCCCCGGGACGCTACCTACGAGCAGTACTTC
CDR3: CASSPRDATYEQYF
V: TRBV7-8
J: TRBJ2-7
D: .
size: .

DNA: TGCAGCGCCCTAGCGGGAATCGACTACGAGCAGTACTTC
CDR3: CSALAGIDYEQYF
V: TRBV29-1
J: TRBJ2-7
D: TRBD2
size: many

DNA: TGTGCCAGCAATGGACTAGCGGGAGGGGATGAGCAGTTCTTC
CDR3: CASNGLAGGDEQFF
V: TRBV6-5
J: TRBJ2-1
D: TRBD2
size: few

DNA: TGTGCCAGCAGCCAAGGCAGGGGGTTTTCCTACAATGAGCAGTTCTTC
CDR3: CASSQGRGFSYNEQFF
V: TRBV3-1
J: TRBJ2-1
D: TRBD1
size: .

DNA: TGTGCCAGCAGGGTGGGACAGGCGAACTCCTACGAGCAGTACTTC
CDR3: CASRVGQANSYEQYF
V: TRBV12-3/TRBV12-4
J: TRBJ2-7
D: TRBD1
size: few

DNA: TGCGCCAGCAGCTTCTCCGGGACAGGGGAATATGGTGAGCAGTTCTTC
CDR3: CASSFSGTGEYGEQFF
V: TRBV5-1
J: TRBJ2-1
D: TRBD1
size: once

DNA: TGTGCCATCAGACGCCGGGACGGAGGCAATGAGCAGTACTTC
CDR3: CAIRRRDGGNEQYF
V: TRBV10-3
J: TRBJ2-5
D: .
size: .

DNA: TGTGCCAGCAGTGTAGGGACAGCTAGTTTCTATGGCTACACCTTC
CDR3: CASSVGTASFYGYTF
V: TRBV12-3/TRBV12-4
J: TRBJ1-2
D: TRBD1
size: few

DNA: TGTGCCAGCAGAAAGCTAGCGGGAGGCGGGTACAATGAGCAGTTCTTC
CDR3: CASRKLAGGGYNEQFF
V: TRBV28
J: TRBJ2-1
D: TRBD2
size: few